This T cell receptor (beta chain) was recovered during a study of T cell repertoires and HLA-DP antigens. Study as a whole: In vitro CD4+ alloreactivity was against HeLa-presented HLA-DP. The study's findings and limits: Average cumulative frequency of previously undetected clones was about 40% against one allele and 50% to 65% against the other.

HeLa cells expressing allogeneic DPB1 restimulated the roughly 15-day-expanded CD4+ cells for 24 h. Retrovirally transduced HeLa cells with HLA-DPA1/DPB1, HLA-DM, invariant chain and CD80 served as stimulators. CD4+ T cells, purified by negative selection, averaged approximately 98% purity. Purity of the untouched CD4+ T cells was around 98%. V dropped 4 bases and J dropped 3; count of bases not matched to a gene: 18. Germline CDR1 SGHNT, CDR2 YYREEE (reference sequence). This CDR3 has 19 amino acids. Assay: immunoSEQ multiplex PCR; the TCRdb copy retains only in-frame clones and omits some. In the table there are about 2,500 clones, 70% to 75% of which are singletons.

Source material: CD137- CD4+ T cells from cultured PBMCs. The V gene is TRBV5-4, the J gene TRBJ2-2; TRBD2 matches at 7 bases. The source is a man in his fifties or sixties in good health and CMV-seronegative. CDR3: CASSLGLRGLLADTGELFF. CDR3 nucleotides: TGTGCCAGCAGCCTTGGGTTACGTGGGTTGCTAGCGGACACCGGGGAGCTGTTTTTT.